This TCR beta chain was retrieved from a study of shared clonotypes between healthy human individuals. Nashville, Tennessee was home to all donors, who were Caucasian adults. Clones were sequenced by immunoSEQ multiplex PCR, and TCRdb holds only the in-frame ones, with some missing. The sample has some 1,400,000 clones; approximately 97% are singletons. The CDR3 is 17 amino acids. V lost 4 bases, J lost 1 base, and 11 bases stayed unmatched. Germline V lookup: CDR1 SGHVS, CDR2 FQNEAQ. The chain combines TRBV7-8 with TRBJ2-7; 9 bases agree with TRBD1. Sequences were obtained from naive CD4+ T cells sorted from blood. Subset given: CD45RA+ positively selected. The source is a man aged 25-40 years in good health. This chain's CDR3 is CASSSWGRTGVSYEQYF. CDR3 DNA sequence: TGTGCCAGCAGCTCCTGGGGGAGGACAGGGGTTTCCTACGAGCAGTACTTC.